Described below is a single T cell receptor (beta chain) sequence and its context. The record originates from a study of memory CD4+ T cells and cytomegalovirus serostatus. Overall study: Of the healthy Belgian adults, roughly ten were CMV seropositive and 20 to 30 seronegative.

Original processing methods: Out-of-frame sequences were removed, leaving 2,204,828 distinct TCRbeta sequences. Using immunoSEQ multiplex PCR, the repertoire was profiled, and TCRdb retains in-frame clones only, with some absent. Clone size and V and J calls were adopted from that table, with D and trimming inferred from the DNA. Counted here are 58,000 or so clones, about three quarters occurring once; the ten biggest clones make up around 2.5%. V lost 7 bases and J lost 2; bases outside the gene matches: 10. This CDR3 is 15 amino acids long. Germline V CDR1 and CDR2: SEHNR, FQNEAQ (reference sequence). The sort gate was single viable CD3+CD4+CD8-CD45RO+ cells for memory CD4+ T cells.

Source material: memory CD4+ T cells from blood. J is TRBJ1-1 and V is TRBV7-9, with 7 bases matching TRBD1. The sequence was obtained from an adult in good health and CMV-seropositive. The CDR3 loop is CASIETGALNTEAFF. In DNA, the CDR3 is TGTGCCAGCATCGAAACAGGGGCCTTAAACACTGAAGCTTTCTTT.